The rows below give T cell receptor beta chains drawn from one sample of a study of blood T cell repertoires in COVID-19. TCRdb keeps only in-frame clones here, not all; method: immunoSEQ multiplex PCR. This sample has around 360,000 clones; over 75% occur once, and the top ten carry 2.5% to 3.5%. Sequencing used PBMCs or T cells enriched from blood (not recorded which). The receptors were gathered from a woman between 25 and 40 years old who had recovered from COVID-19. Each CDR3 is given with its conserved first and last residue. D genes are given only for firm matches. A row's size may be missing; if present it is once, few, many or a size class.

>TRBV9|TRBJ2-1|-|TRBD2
TGTGCCAGCAGCGTCGGGACTAGCGGGAGGAATGAGCAGTTCTTC
CASSVGTSGRNEQFF
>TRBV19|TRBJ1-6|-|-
TGTGCCAGTAGCGACAAGGACAGCCCAGGGGCCATGGGTTCACCCCTCCACTTT
CASSDKDSPGAMGSPLHF
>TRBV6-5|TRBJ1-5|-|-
TGTGCCAGTCACACAAGTAGCAATCAGCCCCAGCATTTT
CASHTSSNQPQHF
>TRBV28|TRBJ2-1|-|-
TGTGCCAGCAGTTTTGAGCGGTCCTACAATGAGCAGTTCTTC
CASSFERSYNEQFF
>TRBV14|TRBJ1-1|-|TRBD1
TGTGCCAGCAGCCGACAGGGGGGGAACACTGAAGCTTTCTTT
CASSRQGGNTEAFF
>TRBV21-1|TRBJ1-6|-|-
TGTGCCAGCAGCATGGGACACCGTAATTCACCCCTCCACTTT
CASSMGHRNSPLHF
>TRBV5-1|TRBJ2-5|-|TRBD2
TGCGCCAGCAGCTTGGACGGGACTAGGGGGACCCAGTACTTC
CASSLDGTRGTQYF
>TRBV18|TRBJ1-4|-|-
TGTGCCAGCTCACCTGCCGACAGAGATAATGAAAAACTGTTTTTT
CASSPADRDNEKLFF
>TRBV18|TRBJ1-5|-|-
TGTGCCAGCTCACCACAAACGGGGGAGAGAAGCAATCAGCCCCAGCATTTT
CASSPQTGERSNQPQHF
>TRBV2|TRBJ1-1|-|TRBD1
TGTGCCAGCAGTAGGACAGGGAACACTGAAGCTTTCTTT
CASSRTGNTEAFF
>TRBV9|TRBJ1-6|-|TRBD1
TGTGCCAGCAGTCCGAGAGACAGGGGTAATTCACCCCTCCACTTT
CASSPRDRGNSPLHF
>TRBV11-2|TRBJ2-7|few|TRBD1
TGTGCCAGCAGCACGGGACAGGGGTATGAGCAGTACTTC
CASSTGQGYEQYF
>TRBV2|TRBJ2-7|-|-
TGTGCCAGCAGTGACCCCAGGGCACCCTACGAGCAGTACTTC
CASSDPRAPYEQYF
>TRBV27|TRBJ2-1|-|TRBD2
TGTGCCAGCAGTTTCAGCGGGATGAAAAATGAGCAGTTCTTC
CASSFSGMKNEQFF
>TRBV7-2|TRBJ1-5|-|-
TGTGCCAGCAGTTCGTACAGGACGAATCAGCCCCAGCATTTT
CASSSYRTNQPQHF
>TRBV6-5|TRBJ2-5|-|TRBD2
TGTGCCAGCAGACCAGCGGGAGCCCGGGAGACCCAGTACTTC
CASRPAGARETQYF
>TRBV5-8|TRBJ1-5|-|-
TGTGCCAGCAGCTTGGGAGATCCGAATCAGCCCCAGCATTTT
CASSLGDPNQPQHF
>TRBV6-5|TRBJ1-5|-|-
TGTGCCAGCACCCACGGGGATCGCAATCAGCCCCAGCATTTT
CASTHGDRNQPQHF
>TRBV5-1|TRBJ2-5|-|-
TGCGCCAGCAGCTTGTTGGGCACCCAAGAGACCCAGTACTTC
CASSLLGTQETQYF
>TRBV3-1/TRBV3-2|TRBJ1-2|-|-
TGTGCCAGCAGCCAAGCCTCGGTTGGCTACACCTTC
CASSQASVGYTF
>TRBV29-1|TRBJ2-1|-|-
TGCAGCGTTGAAGATCTCGGACACCCGAGCTCCTACAATGAGCAGTTCTTC
CSVEDLGHPSSYNEQFF
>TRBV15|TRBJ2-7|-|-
TGTGCCACCAGCAGCGAGCCTAGCTCCTACGAGCAGTACTTC
CATSSEPSSYEQYF
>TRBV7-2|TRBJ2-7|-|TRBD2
TGTGCCAGCAGCTTAGGGGTTAGCGGGAGCGAGCAGTACTTC
CASSLGVSGSEQYF
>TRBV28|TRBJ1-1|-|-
TGTGCCAGCAGTTTTACAGGGACTGAAGCTTTCTTT
CASSFTGTEAFF
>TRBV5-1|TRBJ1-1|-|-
TGCGCCAGCAGCCGGAGGGAGGGGAACACTGAAGCTTTCTTT
CASSRREGNTEAFF
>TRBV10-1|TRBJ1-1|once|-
TGCGCCAGCATCGAGGTGAACACTGAAGCTTTCTTT
CASIEVNTEAFF
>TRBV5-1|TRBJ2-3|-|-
TGCGCCAGCAGCTTTGAGGTGGATACGCAGTATTTT
CASSFEVDTQYF
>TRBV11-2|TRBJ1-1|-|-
TGTGCCAGCAGCTTTATGGACAGTAACACTGAAGCTTTCTTT
CASSFMDSNTEAFF
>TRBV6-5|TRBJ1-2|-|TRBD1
TGTGCCAGCAGTTACGGGTCTGGGACAGGCTATGGCTACACCTTC
CASSYGSGTGYGYTF
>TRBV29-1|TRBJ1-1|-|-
TGCAGCGTTATGGGGCACACTGAAGCTTTCTTT
CSVMGHTEAFF
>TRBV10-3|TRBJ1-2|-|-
TGTGCCATCAGTGAGTTGGGACAAAACTATGGCTACACCTTC
CAISELGQNYGYTF
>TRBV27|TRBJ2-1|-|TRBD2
TGTGCCAGCAGTTTGGCCCCAGGGAGCGGGAGCTCCTACAATGAGCAGTTCTTC
CASSLAPGSGSSYNEQFF
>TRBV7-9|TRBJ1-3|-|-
TGTGCCAGCAGCTTACGGCAGGGGACCTCTGGAAACACCATATATTTT
CASSLRQGTSGNTIYF
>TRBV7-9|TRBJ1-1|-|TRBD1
TGTGCCAGCAGCTCCCAGACAGGGACTGAAGCTTTCTTT
CASSSQTGTEAFF
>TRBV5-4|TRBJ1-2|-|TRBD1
TGTGCCAGCAGCCGACAGGGGGCGGGCGGCTACACCTTC
CASSRQGAGGYTF
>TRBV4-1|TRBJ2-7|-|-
TGCGCCAGCAGCCAAGACAGGAACGAGCAGTACTTC
CASSQDRNEQYF
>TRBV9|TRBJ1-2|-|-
TGTGCCAGCAGCACCCGGTCCTATGGCTACACCTTC
CASSTRSYGYTF
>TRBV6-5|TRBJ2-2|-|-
TGTGCCAGCAGCCACTACACCGGGGAGCTGTTTTTT
CASSHYTGELFF
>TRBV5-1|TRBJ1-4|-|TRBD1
TGCGCCAGCAGCGGCACAGGGGCAGCTAATGAAAAACTGTTTTTT
CASSGTGAANEKLFF
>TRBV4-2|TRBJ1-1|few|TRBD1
TGTGCCAGCAGCCAAGGCCCACAGGGGCCCAACACTGAAGCTTTCTTT
CASSQGPQGPNTEAFF
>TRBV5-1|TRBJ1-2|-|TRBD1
TGCGCCAGCAGCTGGTGGACAGGGGGCGGCGGCTACACCTTC
CASSWWTGGGGYTF
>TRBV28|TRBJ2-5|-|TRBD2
TGTGCCAGCACAGTAGCGGGAACCCAAGAGACCCAGTACTTC
CASTVAGTQETQYF
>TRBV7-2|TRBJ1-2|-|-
TGTGCCAGCAGCTTAGAGCCTACAGGTTATGGCTACACCTTC
CASSLEPTGYGYTF
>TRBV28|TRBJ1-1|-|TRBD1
TGTGCCAGCAGTTCGACAGGGGGAAACACTGAAGCTTTCTTT
CASSSTGGNTEAFF
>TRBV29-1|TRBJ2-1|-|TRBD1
TGCAGCGTTGGGGGTTGGGACAGGGGAACGGATGAGCAGTTCTTC
CSVGGWDRGTDEQFF
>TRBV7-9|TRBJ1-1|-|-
TGTGCCAGCAGCTTTCCTTCAGGAGGCCACACTGAAGCTTTCTTT
CASSFPSGGHTEAFF
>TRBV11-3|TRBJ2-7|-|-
TGTGCCAGCTCCCGGGGTAGGGGGCCCGGGGGAGAGCAGTACTTC
CASSRGRGPGGEQYF
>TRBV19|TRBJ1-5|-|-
TGTGCCAGTAGTATCGGGGGGTATGCGAGCAATCAGCCCCAGCATTTT
CASSIGGYASNQPQHF
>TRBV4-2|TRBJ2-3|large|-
TGTGCCAGCAGACAAGGCCTAGCCCACACAGATACGCAGTATTTT
CASRQGLAHTDTQYF
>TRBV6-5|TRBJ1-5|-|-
TGTGCCAGCAGTTACGTCCAGGGGCGCGCGCCCCAGCATTTT
CASSYVQGRAPQHF
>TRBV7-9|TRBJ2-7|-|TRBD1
TGTGCCAGCAGCTTAGGAGACAGGGGCGAGCAGTACTTC
CASSLGDRGEQYF
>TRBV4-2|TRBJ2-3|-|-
TGTGCCAGCAGCCAAGACCCTTTCACCCAGGCCGATACGCAGTATTTT
CASSQDPFTQADTQYF
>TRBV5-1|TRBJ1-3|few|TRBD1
TGCGCCAGCAGCTTGGGGACAGGGGCAGACCTCTCTGGAAACACCATATATTTT
CASSLGTGADLSGNTIYF
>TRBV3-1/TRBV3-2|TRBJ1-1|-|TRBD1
TGTGCCAGCAGCCAAGGCCCGACAGGGGGCGGAGGGACTGAAGCTTTCTTT
CASSQGPTGGGGTEAFF
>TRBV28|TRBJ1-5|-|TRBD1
TGTGCCAGCAGTACAGGGGGCTCGGGAAATCAGCCCCAGCATTTT
CASSTGGSGNQPQHF
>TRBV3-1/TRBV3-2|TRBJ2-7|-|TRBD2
TGTGCCAGCAGCCCCGGACTAGTCTTCTACGAGCAGTACTTC
CASSPGLVFYEQYF
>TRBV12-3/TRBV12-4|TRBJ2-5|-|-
TGTGCCAGCAGTTTCATAGGGGGAGAGACCCAGTACTTC
CASSFIGGETQYF
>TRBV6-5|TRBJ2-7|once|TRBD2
TGTGCCAGCAGTTACCCGTTAGCGGGGGGCAGGAACGAGCAGTACTTC
CASSYPLAGGRNEQYF
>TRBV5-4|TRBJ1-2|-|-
TGTGCCAGCAGCTTGTTCGTTGGACAGAACTATGGCTACACCTTC
CASSLFVGQNYGYTF
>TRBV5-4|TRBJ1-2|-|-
TGTGCCAGCAGCCTGACAGCTAACTATGGCTACACCTTC
CASSLTANYGYTF